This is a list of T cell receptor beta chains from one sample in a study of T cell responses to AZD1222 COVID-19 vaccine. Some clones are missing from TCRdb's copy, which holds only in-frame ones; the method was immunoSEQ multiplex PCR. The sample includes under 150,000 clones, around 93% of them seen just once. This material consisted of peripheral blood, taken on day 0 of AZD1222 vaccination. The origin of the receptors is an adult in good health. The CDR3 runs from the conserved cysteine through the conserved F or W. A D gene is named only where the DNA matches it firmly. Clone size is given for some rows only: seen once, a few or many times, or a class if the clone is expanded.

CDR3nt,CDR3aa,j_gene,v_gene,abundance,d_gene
TGTGCCAGTAGTACGGCGACAGGAGACACTGAAGCTTTCTTT,CASSTATGDTEAFF,TRBJ1-1,TRBV19,once,NA
TGTGCCAGCAGTTTCCCGAGACAGCTAGATACGCAGTATTTT,CASSFPRQLDTQYF,TRBJ2-3,TRBV7-2,NA,NA
TGTGCCAGCAAACTAGCGATCACAGATACGCAGTATTTT,CASKLAITDTQYF,TRBJ2-3,TRBV27,once,TRBD2
TGTGCCAGCAGCACCACTAGGGACTATGGCTACACCTTC,CASSTTRDYGYTF,TRBJ1-2,TRBV27,NA,NA
TGTGCCTGGAGTGCGGCAGTGAACACTGAAGCTTTCTTT,CAWSAAVNTEAFF,TRBJ1-1,TRBV30,NA,NA
TGTGCCAGCAGCTCCGGCACCACCGGGGAGCTGTTTTTT,CASSSGTTGELFF,TRBJ2-2,TRBV11-2,NA,NA
TGTGCCACCCGTACGGGGAGGACCTCTGGTCCCGAGGAAAAACTGTTTTTT,CATRTGRTSGPEEKLFF,TRBJ1-4,TRBV15,NA,NA
TGTGCCAGCAGCCAAGATATGAGTCAGCCCCAGCATTTT,CASSQDMSQPQHF,TRBJ1-5,TRBV14,NA,NA
TGTGCCAGTAGTATCGGTAGTTCAGATACGCAGTATTTT,CASSIGSSDTQYF,TRBJ2-3,TRBV19,NA,NA
TGTGCCAGCAGCCTCGGACAGGGCGGGTACGAGCAGTACTTC,CASSLGQGGYEQYF,TRBJ2-7,TRBV13,NA,TRBD1
TGTGCCTGGAGTGTAGTTCGAGGAAAACTGTTTTTT,CAWSVVRGKLFF,TRBJ1-4,TRBV30,NA,NA
TGTGCCAGCAGCTCCACAGGGTCTTACTACAATGAGCAGTTCTTC,CASSSTGSYYNEQFF,TRBJ2-1,TRBV6-5,NA,NA
TGTGCCCCAAACTCTGCAGGTAGCACAGATACGCAGTATTTT,CAPNSAGSTDTQYF,TRBJ2-3,TRBV6-4,NA,NA
TGTGCCAGCAGCCTAAACACAGGGCGGGAGACCCAGTACTTC,CASSLNTGRETQYF,TRBJ2-5,TRBV7-8,NA,NA
TGTGCCAGCAGCGTAGCTTCCGGGCCCGGGGAGCTGTTTTTT,CASSVASGPGELFF,TRBJ2-2,TRBV9,NA,NA
TGTGCCAGCAGCTTCGACAGGAAAGGCACTGAAGCTTTCTTT,CASSFDRKGTEAFF,TRBJ1-1,TRBV13,NA,NA
TGTGCCAGCAGCTCCCGACAGGGGTTGGAGACCCAGTACTTC,CASSSRQGLETQYF,TRBJ2-5,TRBV5-8,NA,TRBD1
TGTGCCAGCAGTCCTTGGGGACGCGGAGACAATGAGCAGTTCTTC,CASSPWGRGDNEQFF,TRBJ2-1,TRBV7-2,NA,NA
TGTGCCAGCAGTCCCCGGGACGGCAAATACGAGCAGTACTTC,CASSPRDGKYEQYF,TRBJ2-7,TRBV27,NA,NA
TGTGCCAGCAGCAGGGGGCCCGGGGAGCTGTTTTTT,CASSRGPGELFF,TRBJ2-2,TRBV2,NA,TRBD1
TGTGCCAGTACTTCTCCGGGACACCGGATCTATGGCTACACCTTC,CASTSPGHRIYGYTF,TRBJ1-2,TRBV19,NA,NA
TGTGCCAGCAGCCATAACTTGGGACAGAGCTCCTATAATTCACCCCTCCACTTT,CASSHNLGQSSYNSPLHF,TRBJ1-6,TRBV5-6,NA,TRBD1
TGTGCCAGCAACAGACAGGGCGGCTCCTACGAGCAGTACTTC,CASNRQGGSYEQYF,TRBJ2-7,TRBV6-5,NA,TRBD1
TGTGCCAGTAGTATAGCGGGAGTCTACGAGCAGTACTTC,CASSIAGVYEQYF,TRBJ2-7,TRBV19,NA,NA
TGTGCCAGCAGCCCCGGGACTTCCACAGATACGCAGTATTTT,CASSPGTSTDTQYF,TRBJ2-3,TRBV7-2,once,NA
TGTGCCAGCAGCCAAAGGGTTTCTAGCACAGATACGCAGTATTTT,CASSQRVSSTDTQYF,TRBJ2-3,TRBV3-1/TRBV3-2,NA,NA
TGCAGCGTTGTAAGGGGGTTGAATGAGCAGTTCTTC,CSVVRGLNEQFF,TRBJ2-1,TRBV29-1,NA,NA
TGTGCCAGCAGCCCCAACCGGGACGCCCTTTGGGAAAAACTGTTTTTT,CASSPNRDALWEKLFF,TRBJ1-4,TRBV3-1/TRBV3-2,NA,NA
TGTGCCAGCAGTCCGGGACAGGCGAACACTGAAGCTTTCTTT,CASSPGQANTEAFF,TRBJ1-1,TRBV7-2,NA,TRBD1
TGTGCCAGTAGTATCGGTCAGGCGAGGGGCACTGAAGCTTTCTTT,CASSIGQARGTEAFF,TRBJ1-1,TRBV19,NA,NA
TGTGCCAGCAGCTTAGGAGTCACTGAAGCTTTCTTT,CASSLGVTEAFF,TRBJ1-1,TRBV13,NA,NA
TGTGCCAGTAGTATATTCGCCAGAGTTGGCTCTGGGGCCAACGTCCTGACTTTC,CASSIFARVGSGANVLTF,TRBJ2-6,TRBV19,NA,NA
TGTGCCAGCAGCTCGGGGTCCGGGACTAAGACAGGGGAGCTGTTTTTT,CASSSGSGTKTGELFF,TRBJ2-2,TRBV5-4,NA,TRBD2
TGTGCCAGCAGCTCAGTGACCGGGGAGCTGTTTTTT,CASSSVTGELFF,TRBJ2-2,TRBV11-3,NA,NA
TGTGCCAGCAGCCAAACGGACGAGCAGTACTTC,CASSQTDEQYF,TRBJ2-7,TRBV14,NA,NA
TGTGCCAGTAGTGGAGCCGGAGGGGGGTACGAGCAGTACTTC,CASSGAGGGYEQYF,TRBJ2-7,TRBV19,NA,NA
TGTGCCAGCAGTCCTCTACACGGCTCTGGAAACACCATATATTTT,CASSPLHGSGNTIYF,TRBJ1-3,TRBV6-5,NA,NA
TGTGCCAGCAGCTTGGGTCGGGACTCACCCCTCCACTTT,CASSLGRDSPLHF,TRBJ1-6,TRBV5-5,NA,NA
TGTGCCAGCAGTCACAGGGCGACCGTTTCTACAGATACGCAGTATTTT,CASSHRATVSTDTQYF,TRBJ2-3,TRBV5-4,NA,NA
TGCAGCGTTGAAAGGACACAAGACACTGAAGCTTTCTTT,CSVERTQDTEAFF,TRBJ1-1,TRBV29-1,NA,NA
TGTGCCAGTAGTACCATGACAGGGAGAATGAACACTGAAGCTTTCTTT,CASSTMTGRMNTEAFF,TRBJ1-1,TRBV19,once,TRBD1
TGTGCCAGTAGTATAGTGTTGGGAAGACAGATGAACTATGGCTACACCTTC,CASSIVLGRQMNYGYTF,TRBJ1-2,TRBV19,once,NA
TGTGCCAGCAGCCATCCGGGACTAGCGGGAGTAGGGGGCACAGATACGCAGTATTTT,CASSHPGLAGVGGTDTQYF,TRBJ2-3,TRBV9,NA,TRBD2
TGTGCCAGCAGCTCGCTACTCACAGATACGCAGTATTTT,CASSSLLTDTQYF,TRBJ2-3,TRBV11-2,NA,NA
TGCGCCAGCAGCTTGGGCAGGGTACCTAACACTGAAGCTTTCTTT,CASSLGRVPNTEAFF,TRBJ1-1,TRBV5-1,NA,NA
TGTGCCAGCAGCCAAGATCGGGCCAGGGGCATGAACACTGAAGCTTTCTTT,CASSQDRARGMNTEAFF,TRBJ1-1,TRBV14,NA,NA
TGTGCCAGCAGCTCCCCCTGGTTTGCGGGAGGACTTACCTACGAGCAGTACTTC,CASSSPWFAGGLTYEQYF,TRBJ2-7,TRBV7-2,once,TRBD2
TGTGCCAGCAGTTACCCCGGAGCGAATGAGCAGTTCTTC,CASSYPGANEQFF,TRBJ2-1,TRBV6-5,NA,NA
TGTGCCAGCAGTGAGCCAGGGGGATTTTCCTACGAGCAGTACTTC,CASSEPGGFSYEQYF,TRBJ2-7,TRBV6-1,once,TRBD1
TGTGCCAGCAGCCCCGGGGCCAGAAGCTATGGCTACACCTTC,CASSPGARSYGYTF,TRBJ1-2,TRBV7-8,NA,NA
TGCAGCGTTGACACAACGAACACTGAAGCTTTCTTT,CSVDTTNTEAFF,TRBJ1-1,TRBV29-1,NA,NA
TGTGCCAGCTCACCACTGAGCGGGGGGGCCCTAGAGACCCAGTACTTC,CASSPLSGGALETQYF,TRBJ2-5,TRBV18,NA,TRBD2
TGTGCCAGCAGCTTGCGTGGACAGGCTTGGGAACGCTACACCTTC,CASSLRGQAWERYTF,TRBJ1-2,TRBV5-6,NA,TRBD1
TGTGCCAGCAGCCAGGCTGGGTATGGCTACACCTTC,CASSQAGYGYTF,TRBJ1-2,TRBV9,NA,NA